One T cell receptor (beta chain) is described in this entry. Its antigen is unknown. Expressed TCRB transcripts were sequenced because the isolated RNA had all been reverse transcribed beforehand. Sequencing was performed with immunoSEQ multiplex PCR; in TCRdb, only in-frame clones are kept and a portion is missing. The sample gives around 97,000 clones, under 30% of which show up once; 0.5% to 0.55% is in the top ten. V lost 4 bases, J lost 2 bases, and 5 bases stayed unmatched. Germline V gene lookup returns CDR1 LGHNA and CDR2 YSLEER. The length of the CDR3 is 15 residues. The sample originates from a study of beta chain features in type 1 diabetes. Study-wide results and caveats: Patients with Type 1 diabetes showed moderately but significantly shorter TCRB CDR3s in all four CD4+ subsets.

The V call is TRBV4-3, the J call TRBJ2-3; 8 bases map to TRBD2. The sample was central memory CD4+ T cells from blood. This receptor was obtained from a woman aged 18-29 years with type 1 diabetes. The CDR3 DNA sequence: TGCGCCAGCAGCCGGTCCGGGAGGGTCACAGATACGCAGTATTTT. Amino acids: CASSRSGRVTDTQYF.